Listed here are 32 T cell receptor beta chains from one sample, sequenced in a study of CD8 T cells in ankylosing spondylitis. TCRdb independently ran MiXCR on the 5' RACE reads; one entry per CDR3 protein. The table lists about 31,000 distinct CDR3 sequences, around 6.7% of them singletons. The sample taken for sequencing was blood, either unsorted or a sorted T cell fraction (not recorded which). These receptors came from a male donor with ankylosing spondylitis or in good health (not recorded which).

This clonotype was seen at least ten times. CDR3 DNA: TGCAGTGCTAGAGGGGCTAGCGGGAGAGGGGACCGGGAGCTGTTTTTT. It specifies CSARGASGRGDRELFF. The chain joins TRBV20-1 to TRBJ2-2; 10 positions match TRBD2. V gave up 1 base and J gave up 9 bases; unmatched junction bases: 11. The CDR3 has 16 residues. In germline, CDR1 is DFQATT, CDR2 SNEGSKA (reference sequence).

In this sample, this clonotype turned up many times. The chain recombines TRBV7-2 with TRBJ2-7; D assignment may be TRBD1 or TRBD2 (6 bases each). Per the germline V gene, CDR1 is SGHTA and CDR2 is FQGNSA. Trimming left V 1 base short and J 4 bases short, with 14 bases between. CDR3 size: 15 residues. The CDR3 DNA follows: TGTGCCAGCAGCTTAGGGCGGGACAAGTCTTACGAGCAGTACTTC. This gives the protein CASSLGRDKSYEQYF.

The CDR3 sequence: CASRPRRDYEQYF. The CDR3 nucleotides are TGTGCCAGCAGACCCAGGCGGGACTACGAGCAGTACTTC. V usage is TRBV12-3 or TRBV12-4 and J usage is TRBJ2-7, with a possible D match to TRBD2 (6 bases). The CDR3 sequence is 13 residues long. V lost 6 bases to trimming and J lost 3 bases, with 12 bases between them.

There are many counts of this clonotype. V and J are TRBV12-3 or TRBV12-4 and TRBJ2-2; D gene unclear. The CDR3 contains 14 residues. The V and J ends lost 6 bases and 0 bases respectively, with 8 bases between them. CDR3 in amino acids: CASSSTSNTGELFF. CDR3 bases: TGTGCCAGCAGCTCGACTTCGAACACCGGGGAGCTGTTTTTT.

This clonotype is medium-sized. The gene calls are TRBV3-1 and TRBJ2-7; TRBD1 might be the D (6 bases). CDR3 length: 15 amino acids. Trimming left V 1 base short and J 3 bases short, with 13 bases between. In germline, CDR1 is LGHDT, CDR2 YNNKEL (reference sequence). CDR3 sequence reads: CASSQGGQQHYEQYF. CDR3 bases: TGTGCCAGCAGCCAAGGGGGGCAACAGCACTACGAGCAGTACTTC.

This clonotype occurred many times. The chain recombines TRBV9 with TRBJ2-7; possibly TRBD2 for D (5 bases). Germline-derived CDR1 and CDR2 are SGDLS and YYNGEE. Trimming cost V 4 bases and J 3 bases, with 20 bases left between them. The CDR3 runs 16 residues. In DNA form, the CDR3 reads TGTGCCAGCAGCCCAAGCGACATCTTCGGGGACTACGAGCAGTACTTC. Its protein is CASSPSDIFGDYEQYF. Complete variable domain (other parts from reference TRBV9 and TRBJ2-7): DSGVTQTPKHLITATGQRVTLRCSPRSGDLSVYWYQQSLDQGLQFLIQYYNGEERAKGNILERFSAQQFPDLHSELNLSSLELGDSALYFCASSPSDIFGDYEQYFGPGTRLTVT.

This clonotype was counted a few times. The chain's CDR3 is CASSLGGRGGRTVQETQYF. The CDR3 DNA reads TGTGCCAGCAGCTTAGGAGGACGTGGCGGGAGAACGGTGCAAGAGACCCAGTACTTC. The V call is TRBV11-2, the J call TRBJ2-5; 7 bases agree with TRBD2. In germline, CDR1 is SGHAT, CDR2 FQNNGV. The CDR3 loop spans 19 amino acids. The V gene end was trimmed by 1 base and the J gene end by 2 bases; junction bases not matched to a gene: 16.

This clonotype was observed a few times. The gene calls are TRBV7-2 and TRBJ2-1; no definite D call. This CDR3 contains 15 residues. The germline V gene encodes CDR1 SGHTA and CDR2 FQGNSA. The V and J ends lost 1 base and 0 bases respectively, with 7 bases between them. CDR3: CASSLGGPSYNEQFF. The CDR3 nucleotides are TGTGCCAGCAGCTTAGGAGGACCCTCCTACAATGAGCAGTTCTTC.

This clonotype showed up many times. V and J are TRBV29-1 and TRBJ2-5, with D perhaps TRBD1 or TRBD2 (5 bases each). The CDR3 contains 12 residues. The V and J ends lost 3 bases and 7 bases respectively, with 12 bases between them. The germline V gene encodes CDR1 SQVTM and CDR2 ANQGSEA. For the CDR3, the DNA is TGCAGCGTTGAGAGGGGACGCGGGACCCAGTACTTC. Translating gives CSVERGRGTQYF.

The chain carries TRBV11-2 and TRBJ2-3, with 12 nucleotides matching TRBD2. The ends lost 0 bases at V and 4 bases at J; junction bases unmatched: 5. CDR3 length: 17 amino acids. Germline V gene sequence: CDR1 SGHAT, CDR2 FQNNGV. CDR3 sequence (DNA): TGTGCCAGCAGCTTAGAGACTAGCGGGAGTAGCGCAGATACGCAGTATTTT. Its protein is CASSLETSGSSADTQYF. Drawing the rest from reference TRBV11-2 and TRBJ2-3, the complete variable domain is EAGVAQSPRYKIIEKRQSVAFWCNPISGHATLYWYQQILGQGPKLLIQFQNNGVVDDSQLPKDRFSAERLKGVDSTLKIQPAKLEDSAVYLCASSLETSGSSADTQYFGPGTRLTVL.

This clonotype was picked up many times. CDR3 protein: CASSSHLNRGGANVLTF. The CDR3, as DNA: TGTGCCAGCAGCTCGCACTTGAACAGGGGAGGGGCCAACGTCCTGACTTTC. The chain combines TRBV21-1 with TRBJ2-6; TRBD1, the table's D call, lacks a check against the DNA. TRBV21-1 constitutes a pseudogene. CDR3 length equals 17 residues.

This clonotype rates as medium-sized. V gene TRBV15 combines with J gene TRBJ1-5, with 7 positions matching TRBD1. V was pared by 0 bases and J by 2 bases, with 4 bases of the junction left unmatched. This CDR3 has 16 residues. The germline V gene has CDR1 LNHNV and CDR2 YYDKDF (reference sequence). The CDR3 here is CATSRDTGERNQPQHF. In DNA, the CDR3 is TGTGCCACCAGCAGAGATACAGGGGAACGCAATCAGCCCCAGCATTTT.

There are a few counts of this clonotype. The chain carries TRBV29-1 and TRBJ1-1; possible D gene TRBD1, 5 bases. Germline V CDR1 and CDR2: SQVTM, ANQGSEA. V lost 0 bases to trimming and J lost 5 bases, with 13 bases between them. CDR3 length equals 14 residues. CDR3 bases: TGCAGCGTTGAAGACGCAGGGAGGGGAACTGAAGCTTTCTTT. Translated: CSVEDAGRGTEAFF. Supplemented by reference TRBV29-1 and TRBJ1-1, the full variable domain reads SAVISQKPSRDICQRGTSLTIQCQVDSQVTMMFWYRQQPGQSLTLIATANQGSEATYESGFVIDKFPISRPNLTFSTLTVSNMSPEDSSIYLCSVEDAGRGTEAFFGQGTRLTVV.

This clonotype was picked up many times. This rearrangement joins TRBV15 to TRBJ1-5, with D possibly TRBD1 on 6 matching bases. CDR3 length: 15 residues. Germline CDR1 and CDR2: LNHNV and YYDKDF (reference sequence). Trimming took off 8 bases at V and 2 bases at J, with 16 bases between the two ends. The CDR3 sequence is CATSWTRGGNQPQHF. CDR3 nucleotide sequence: TGTGCCACCTCCTGGACCAGGGGAGGCAATCAGCCCCAGCATTTT.

The CDR3 is CATCQDSWLGETQYF. The CDR3 DNA reads TGTGCCACCTGCCAAGATTCGTGGCTGGGAGAGACCCAGTACTTC. This rearrangement joins TRBV3-1 to TRBJ2-5; no clear D gene. The CDR3 consists of 15 residues. The V gene lost 10 bases and the J gene lost 4 bases, with 22 bases spanning the gap. Germline CDR1 reads LGHDT; CDR2 reads YNNKEL (reference sequence).

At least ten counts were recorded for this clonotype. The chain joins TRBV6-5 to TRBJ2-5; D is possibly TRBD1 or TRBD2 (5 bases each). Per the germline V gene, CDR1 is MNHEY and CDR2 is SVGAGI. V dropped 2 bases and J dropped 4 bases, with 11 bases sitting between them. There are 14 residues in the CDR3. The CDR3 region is CASSYQPGRETQYF. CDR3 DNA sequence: TGTGCCAGCAGTTACCAGCCAGGGAGAGAGACCCAGTACTTC.

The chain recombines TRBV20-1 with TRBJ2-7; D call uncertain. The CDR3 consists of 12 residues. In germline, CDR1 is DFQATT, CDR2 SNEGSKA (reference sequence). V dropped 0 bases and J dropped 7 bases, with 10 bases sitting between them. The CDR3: CSARDARKEQYF. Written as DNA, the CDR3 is TGCAGTGCTAGAGATGCCCGTAAGGAGCAGTACTTC.

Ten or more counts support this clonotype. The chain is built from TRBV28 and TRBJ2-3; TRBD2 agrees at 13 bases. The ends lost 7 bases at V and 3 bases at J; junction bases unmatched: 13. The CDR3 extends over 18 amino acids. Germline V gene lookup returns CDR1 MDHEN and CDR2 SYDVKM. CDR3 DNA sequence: TGTGCCAGCAACCCCACGGGACTAGCGGGAAGGGCTACAGATACGCAGTATTTT. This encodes CASNPTGLAGRATDTQYF.

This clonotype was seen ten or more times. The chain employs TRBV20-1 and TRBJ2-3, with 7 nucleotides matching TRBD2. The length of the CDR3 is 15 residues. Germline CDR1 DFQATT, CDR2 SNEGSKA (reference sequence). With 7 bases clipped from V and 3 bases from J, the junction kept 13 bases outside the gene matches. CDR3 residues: CSVGPPTGRTDTQYF. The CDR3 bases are TGCAGTGTCGGTCCCCCTACCGGGAGGACAGATACGCAGTATTTT.

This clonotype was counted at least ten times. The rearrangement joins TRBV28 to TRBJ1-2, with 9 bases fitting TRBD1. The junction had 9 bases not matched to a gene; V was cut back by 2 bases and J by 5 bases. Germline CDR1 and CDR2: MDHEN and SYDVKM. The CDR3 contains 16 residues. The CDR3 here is CASSLGGQGRSYGYTF. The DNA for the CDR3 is TGTGCCAGCAGTTTAGGGGGACAGGGCCGCTCTTATGGCTACACCTTC.

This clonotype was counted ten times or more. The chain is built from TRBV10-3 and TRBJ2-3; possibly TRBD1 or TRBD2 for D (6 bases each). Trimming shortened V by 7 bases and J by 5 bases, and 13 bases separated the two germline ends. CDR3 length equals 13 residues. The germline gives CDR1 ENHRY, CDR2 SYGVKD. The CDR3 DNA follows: TGTGCCATCAACCGGGGGCGGGAAGATACGCAGTATTTT. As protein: CAINRGREDTQYF.

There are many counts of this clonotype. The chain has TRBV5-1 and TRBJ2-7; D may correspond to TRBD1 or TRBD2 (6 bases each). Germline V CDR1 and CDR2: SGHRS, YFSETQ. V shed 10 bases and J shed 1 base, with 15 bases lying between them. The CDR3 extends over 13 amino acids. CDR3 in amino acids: CASRRGDSYEQYF. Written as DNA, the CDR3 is TGCGCCTCCCGTAGGGGGGATTCCTACGAGCAGTACTTC.

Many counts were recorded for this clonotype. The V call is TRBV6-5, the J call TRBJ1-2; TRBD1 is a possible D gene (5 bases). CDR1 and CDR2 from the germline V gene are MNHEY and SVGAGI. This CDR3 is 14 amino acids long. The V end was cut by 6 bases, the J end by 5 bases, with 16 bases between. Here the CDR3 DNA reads TGTGCCAGCAGCAACTCGGGGGGAGGGTATGGCTACACCTTC. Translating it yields CASSNSGGGYGYTF.

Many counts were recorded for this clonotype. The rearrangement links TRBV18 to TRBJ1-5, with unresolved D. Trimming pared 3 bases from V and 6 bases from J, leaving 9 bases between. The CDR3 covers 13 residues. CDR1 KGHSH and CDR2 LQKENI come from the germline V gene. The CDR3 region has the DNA TGTGCCAGCTCACCTACCGCGGGTCAGCCCCAGCATTTT. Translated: CASSPTAGQPQHF.

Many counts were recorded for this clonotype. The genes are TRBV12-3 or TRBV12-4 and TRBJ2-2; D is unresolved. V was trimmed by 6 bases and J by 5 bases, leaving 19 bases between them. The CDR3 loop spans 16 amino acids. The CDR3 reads CASRPITLKGTGELFF. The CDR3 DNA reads TGTGCCAGCAGGCCTATAACCCTTAAAGGTACCGGGGAGCTGTTTTTT.

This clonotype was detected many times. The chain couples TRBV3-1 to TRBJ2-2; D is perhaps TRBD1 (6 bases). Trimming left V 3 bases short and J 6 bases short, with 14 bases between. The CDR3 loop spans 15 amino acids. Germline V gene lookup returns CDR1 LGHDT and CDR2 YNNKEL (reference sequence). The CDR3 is CASSQYQGLAGELFF. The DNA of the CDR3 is TGTGCCAGCAGCCAGTACCAGGGGTTGGCCGGGGAGCTGTTTTTT.

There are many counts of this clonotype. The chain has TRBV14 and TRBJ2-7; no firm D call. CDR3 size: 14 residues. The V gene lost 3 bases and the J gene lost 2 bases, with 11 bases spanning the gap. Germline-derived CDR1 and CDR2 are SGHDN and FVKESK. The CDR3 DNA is TGTGCCAGCAGCCAGGAGTTGGGGACCTACGAGCAGTACTTC. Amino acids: CASSQELGTYEQYF.

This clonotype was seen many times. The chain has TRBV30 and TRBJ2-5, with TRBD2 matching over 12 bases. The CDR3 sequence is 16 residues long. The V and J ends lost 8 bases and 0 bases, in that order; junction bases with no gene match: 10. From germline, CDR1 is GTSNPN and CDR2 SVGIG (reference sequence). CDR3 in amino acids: CATGTSGSVNQETQYF. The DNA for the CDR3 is TGTGCCACAGGGACTAGCGGGTCTGTAAACCAAGAGACCCAGTACTTC.

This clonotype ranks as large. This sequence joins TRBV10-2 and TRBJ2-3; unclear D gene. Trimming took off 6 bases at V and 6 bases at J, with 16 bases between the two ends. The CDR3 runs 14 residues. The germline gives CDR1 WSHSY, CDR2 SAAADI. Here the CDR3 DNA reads TGCGCCAGCAGCTCCGGGCCGATCTACGATACGCAGTATTTT. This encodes CASSSGPIYDTQYF.

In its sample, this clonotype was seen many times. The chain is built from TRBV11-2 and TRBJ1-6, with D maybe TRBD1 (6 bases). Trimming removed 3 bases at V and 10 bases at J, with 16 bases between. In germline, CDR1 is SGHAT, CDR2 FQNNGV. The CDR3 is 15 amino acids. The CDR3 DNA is TGTGCCAGCAGCTTCAGGCAGGGGTTCGAGTCACCCCTCCACTTT. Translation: CASSFRQGFESPLHF.

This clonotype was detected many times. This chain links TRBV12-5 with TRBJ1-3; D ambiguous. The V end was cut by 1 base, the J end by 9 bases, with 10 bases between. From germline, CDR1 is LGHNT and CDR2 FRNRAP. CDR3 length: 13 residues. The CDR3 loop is CASGLGEWTTIYF. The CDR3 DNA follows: TGTGCTAGTGGTTTGGGGGAATGGACCACCATATATTTT.

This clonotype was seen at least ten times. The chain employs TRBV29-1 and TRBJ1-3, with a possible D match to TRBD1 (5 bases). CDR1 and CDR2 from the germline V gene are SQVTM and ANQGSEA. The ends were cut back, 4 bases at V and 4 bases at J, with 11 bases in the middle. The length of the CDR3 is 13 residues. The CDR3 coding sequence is TGCAGCGTTGGGCAGGGAGCAGGAAACACCATATATTTT. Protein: CSVGQGAGNTIYF.